These 20 T cell receptor beta chains were all obtained from the same sample, sequenced in a study of blood T cells in healthy people across ages. A second PCR of 7 to 11 cycles used a sample-barcoded 5' primer and a J-beta primer mix. TCRdb passed the 5' RACE reads through MiXCR, listing each CDR3 protein once. The sample includes some 760,000 distinct CDR3 sequences, 25% of them seen just once. These data were also reused for a study on T cells of mothers and their children.

Sequencing input: blood. The receptor source for this set is a boy aged 5 to 17 in good health.

This clonotype appeared a few times. The chain couples TRBV6-6 to TRBJ2-7; D uncertain. V was shortened by 4 bases and J by 4 bases, with 11 bases between the two germline ends. The germline gives CDR1 MNHNY, CDR2 SVGAGI (reference sequence). CDR3 length: 13 amino acids. The DNA for the CDR3 is TGTGCCAGCAGTTCAAGGACGGAATACGAGCAGTACTTC. Translation: CASSSRTEYEQYF.

The chain recombines TRBV9 with TRBJ2-1; 8 nucleotides match TRBD2. With 3 bases clipped from V and 2 bases from J, the junction kept 4 bases outside the gene matches. The germline V gene encodes CDR1 SGDLS and CDR2 YYNGEE. The CDR3 is 15 amino acids. CDR3 residues: CASSGGGLTYNEQFF. The CDR3 DNA sequence: TGTGCCAGCAGCGGCGGGGGGTTGACCTACAATGAGCAGTTCTTC.

This clonotype was counted only a few times. Just one base apart from a much larger clone, this may be a read error. The chain is built from TRBV7-3 and TRBJ2-7; the D is unclear. This CDR3 has 13 residues. Germline V gives CDR1 SGHTA, CDR2 FQGTGA. This chain's CDR3 is CASSLGPNYEQCF. For the CDR3, the DNA is TGTGCCAGCAGCTTAGGTCCAAACTACGAGCAGTGCTTC.

The V and J genes are TRBV24-1 and TRBJ1-1, with D unclear. The germline V gene has CDR1 KGHDR and CDR2 SFDVKD. V lost 3 bases and J lost 6, with 7 bases in between. This CDR3 comprises 12 residues. CDR3 in amino acids: CATSDGRSEAFF. CDR3 coding DNA: TGTGCCACCAGTGATGGGCGATCTGAAGCTTTCTTT.

The genes are TRBV6-1 and TRBJ2-7; TRBD1 matches at 7 bases. Germline loops: CDR1 MNHNS, CDR2 SASEGT. J was trimmed by 1 base and V by 5 bases; bases with no gene match: 14. This CDR3 contains 17 residues. CDR3 nucleotides: TGTGCCAGCAGTTGGAGTAAAAGACAGGGTGCGTCCTACGAGCAGTACTTC. Encoded protein: CASSWSKRQGASYEQYF.

This chain uses TRBV20-1 with TRBJ1-2; D is perhaps TRBD1 (6 bases). Per the germline V gene, CDR1 is DFQATT and CDR2 is SNEGSKA (reference sequence). Trimming shortened V by 5 bases and J by 6 bases, and 7 bases separated the two germline ends. The CDR3 is made up of 10 amino acids. The CDR3 reads CSAPGDGYTF. The DNA for the CDR3 is TGCAGTGCTCCAGGGGATGGCTACACCTTC.

This clonotype was counted only a few times. V and J are TRBV29-1 and TRBJ2-1; 10 positions agree with TRBD2. The V and J ends lost 6 bases and 6 bases, in that order; junction bases with no gene match: 8. This CDR3 region has 14 residues. Germline V gene lookup returns CDR1 SQVTM and CDR2 ANQGSEA. The DNA of the CDR3 is TGCAGCGTGAGAGCGGGAGGGCCAGCCAATGAGCAGTTCTTC. This encodes CSVRAGGPANEQFF.

The chain links TRBV12-3 or TRBV12-4 to TRBJ2-5; possible D gene TRBD1, 6 bases. The J call may be faulty, since TRBJ2-1 better matches the DNA end. The CDR3 totals 13 residues. DNA for the CDR3: TGTGCCAGCAGCGAAGCTCCGGGACATCGGCAGTTCTTC. Its translation is CASSEAPGHRQFF.

The chain recombines TRBV29-1 with TRBJ2-5, with no clear D. The V end lost 0 bases, the J end lost 2 bases, and 19 bases lay between the germline ends. This CDR3 contains 17 residues. CDR1 and CDR2 from the germline V gene are SQVTM and ANQGSEA. CDR3: CSVEDPLGPIGQETQYF. The CDR3 nucleotides are TGCAGCGTTGAAGATCCGTTGGGCCCCATAGGACAAGAGACCCAGTACTTC.

This clonotype has more than one count but fewer than ten. This chain links TRBV4-3 with TRBJ2-5; D perhaps matches TRBD2 (5 bases). CDR1 is LGHNA and CDR2 is YSLEER in the germline V gene. Trimming pared 1 base from V and 3 bases from J, leaving 15 bases between. The CDR3 length is 16 residues. The CDR3 nucleotides read TGCGCCAGCAGCCAAGTCCAGGACTCCTTCAAAGAGACCCAGTACTTC. Translation gives CASSQVQDSFKETQYF.

CDR3 DNA: TGCAGTGCCAAAAGCGCCGGGACAAAAGGAGGTCAGCCCCAGCATTTT. Its translation: CSAKSAGTKGGQPQHF. J is TRBJ1-5 and V is TRBV20-1, with a possible D match to TRBD1 (6 bases). This CDR3 contains 16 residues. CDR1 and CDR2 from the germline V gene are DFQATT and SNEGSKA (reference sequence). The V gene lost 6 bases and the J gene lost 6 bases, with 24 bases spanning the gap.

The rearrangement joins TRBV20-1 to TRBJ2-4; 8 nucleotides match TRBD1. The CDR3 has 12 amino acids. J gave up 9 bases and V 3 bases, and 4 bases lay outside the gene matches. Germline V gene sequence: CDR1 DFQATT, CDR2 SNEGSKA (reference sequence). The CDR3 is CSARGTGGIQYF. The DNA of the CDR3 is TGCAGTGCTAGGGGGACAGGAGGCATTCAGTACTTC.

The chain uses TRBV7-2 and TRBJ1-2; the match to TRBD1 covers 7 bases. Germline V CDR1 and CDR2: SGHTA, FQGNSA. The CDR3 contains 15 residues. J gave up 1 base and V 5 bases, and 7 bases lay outside the gene matches. The chain's CDR3 is CASSPPTGINYGYTF. In DNA form, the CDR3 reads TGTGCCAGCAGCCCCCCGACAGGGATTAACTATGGCTACACCTTC. The full variable domain, rest sourced from reference TRBV7-2 and TRBJ1-2, is GAGVSQSPSNKVTEKGKDVELRCDPISGHTALYWYRQSLGQGLEFLIYFQGNSAPDKSGLPSDRFSAERTGGSVSTLTIQRTQQEDSAVYLCASSPPTGINYGYTFGSGTRLTVV.

This clonotype was seen a few times. The chain recombines TRBV29-1 with TRBJ2-7; D is unresolved. The CDR3 sequence is 12 residues long. V lost 7 bases to trimming and J lost 6 bases, with 16 bases between them. Per the germline V gene, CDR1 is SQVTM and CDR2 is ANQGSEA. CDR3 sequence (DNA): TGCAGCGCCCTACCTCCCCTCGGCGAGCAGTACTTC. Encoded protein: CSALPPLGEQYF.

This clonotype turned up a few times. The V gene is TRBV7-9, the J gene TRBJ2-5, with D possibly TRBD1 on 6 matching bases. Trimming pared 1 base from V and 3 bases from J, leaving 15 bases between. The V gene's germline CDR1 is SEHNR and CDR2 FQNEAQ (reference sequence). The CDR3 covers 16 residues. CDR3 region: CASSLGPDRLEETQYF. The CDR3 nucleotides read TGTGCCAGCAGCTTAGGTCCCGACAGGCTCGAAGAGACCCAGTACTTC. The whole variable domain, remainder taken from reference TRBV7-9 and TRBJ2-5, is DTGVSQNPRHKITKRGQNVTFRCDPISEHNRLYWYRQTLGQGPEFLTYFQNEAQLEKSRLLSDRFSAERPKGSFSTLEIQRTEQGDSAMYLCASSLGPDRLEETQYFGPGTRLLVL.

This chain joins TRBV25-1 and TRBJ2-2; 15 nucleotides match TRBD2. Germline CDR1 MGHDK, CDR2 SYGVNS. V shed 4 bases, J shed 1 base, and the junction held 7 bases outside the gene matches. CDR3 length: 19 amino acids. The CDR3 is CASSVWGLAGGLNTGELFF. CDR3 in DNA: TGTGCCAGCAGTGTTTGGGGACTAGCGGGGGGCTTGAACACCGGGGAGCTGTTTTTT.

The genes are TRBV20-1 and TRBJ2-2; possible D gene TRBD2, 7 bases. CDR1 and CDR2 (germline): DFQATT, SNEGSKA (reference sequence). V lost 3 bases and J lost 4, with 24 bases in between. This CDR3 is built from 18 residues. This chain's CDR3 is CSASRLGGGASGTGELFF. CDR3 DNA: TGCAGTGCTAGTCGCCTGGGAGGGGGGGCCTCGGGCACCGGGGAGCTGTTTTTT.

The V call is TRBV6-5, the J call TRBJ1-1; D is unresolved. The CDR3 has 11 residues. V was trimmed by 5 bases and J by 5 bases, leaving 6 bases between them. CDR1 and CDR2 (germline): MNHEY, SVGAGI. The CDR3, as DNA: TGTGCCAGCAGTCGTACAACTGAAGCTTTCTTT. Translated: CASSRTTEAFF.

There are a few counts of this clonotype. The DNA of the CDR3 is TGTGCCAGCGCCAGTCAGATAGGAACTAATGAAAAACTGTTTTTT. The encoded protein is CASASQIGTNEKLFF. The chain combines TRBV7-2 with TRBJ1-4; D gene ambiguous. V lost 8 bases, J lost 1 base, and 14 bases lay in between. Germline lookup yields CDR1 SGHTA and CDR2 FQGNSA. The CDR3 totals 15 residues.

The J gene is TRBJ1-2, the V gene TRBV6-1; 8 bases line up with TRBD1. V dropped 11 bases and J dropped 8; count of bases not matched to a gene: 10. CDR3 length: 12 amino acids. Germline V gene data show CDR1 as MNHNS and CDR2 as SASEGT. This CDR3 is CACGQGLRGYTF. The DNA for the CDR3 is TGTGCCTGCGGACAGGGATTGAGAGGCTACACCTTC.